Each of the 13 T cell receptor beta chains below was sequenced from the same sample in a study of OX40 agonist ivuxolimab in advanced cancers. TCRdb keeps only in-frame clones here, not all; method: immunoSEQ multiplex PCR. The sample holds 40,000 or so clones, more than 75% seen once. The sequencing here drew on CD4+ or CD8+ T cells sorted from blood, taken in a trial of the OX40 agonist ivuxolimab. The receptor set was obtained from an adult with an advanced solid tumor such as melanoma, head and neck, liver or kidney cancer.

This rearrangement joins TRBV13 to TRBJ1-4, with D maybe TRBD1 (6 bases). Trimming shortened V by 5 bases and J by 0 bases, and 16 bases separated the two germline ends. Germline V gene sequence: CDR1 PRHDT, CDR2 FYEKMQ (reference sequence). This CDR3 is built from 17 residues. CDR3 bases: TGTGCCAGCAGCCCCCACCAGGGGTACGCAACTAATGAAAAACTGTTTTTT. Translated: CASSPHQGYATNEKLFF.

The V and J genes are TRBV2 and TRBJ1-2; 11 nucleotides align to TRBD1. Germline CDR1 SNHLY, CDR2 FYNNEI. V gave up 5 bases and J gave up 4 bases; unmatched junction bases: 9. This CDR3 has 16 residues. The CDR3 sequence: CASSFPDRGLSYGYTF. CDR3 sequence (DNA): TGTGCCAGCAGTTTTCCGGACAGGGGGCTTAGCTATGGCTACACCTTC.

The V call is TRBV5-6, the J call TRBJ1-4; possible D gene TRBD1, 6 bases. The CDR3 runs 14 residues. Germline assignment: CDR1 SGHDT and CDR2 YYEEEE. V gave up 4 bases and J gave up 8 bases, with 15 bases separating them. CDR3 sequence reads: CASSPGGGREKLFF. The CDR3 nucleotides read TGTGCCAGCAGCCCCGGGGGGGGGCGAGAAAAACTGTTTTTT.

The rearrangement joins TRBV28 to TRBJ1-5, with a tentative D call TRBD1 (5 bases). The CDR3 is 14 residues long. Trimming took off 8 bases at V and 0 bases at J, with 11 bases between the two ends. Germline V gene data show CDR1 as MDHEN and CDR2 as SYDVKM. Here the CDR3 reads CASGAAHSNQPQHF. The CDR3 DNA sequence: TGTGCCAGCGGGGCGGCCCATAGCAATCAGCCCCAGCATTTT. Combining the CDR3 with reference TRBV28 and TRBJ1-5 gives the whole variable domain DVKVTQSSRYLVKRTGEKVFLECVQDMDHENMFWYRQDPGLGLRLIYFSYDVKMKEKGDIPEGYSVSREKKERFSLILESASTNQTSMYLCASGAAHSNQPQHFGDGTRLSIL.

The chain has TRBV6-1 and TRBJ1-3; TRBD1 aligns across 8 bases. In germline, CDR1 is MNHNS, CDR2 SASEGT. J was trimmed by 0 bases and V by 1 base; bases with no gene match: 11. The CDR3 totals 19 residues. The CDR3 bases are TGTGCCAGCAGTGAAGAAGGGACAGGTTGGGCTGTCTCTGGAAACACCATATATTTT. Protein: CASSEEGTGWAVSGNTIYF.

The chain has TRBV2 and TRBJ1-3; 7 bases agree with TRBD1. CDR1 is SNHLY and CDR2 is FYNNEI in the germline V gene. The CDR3 runs 15 residues. In DNA form, the CDR3 reads TGTGCTGGAGGAGGGGGCGTGAGGTCTGGAAACACCATATATTTT. This sequence encodes CAGGGGVRSGNTIYF.

V usage is TRBV27 and J usage is TRBJ1-1; 9 nucleotides agree with TRBD1. This CDR3 has 13 residues. Germline V gene data show CDR1 as MNHEY and CDR2 as SMNVEV (reference sequence). Trimming cost V 3 bases and J 10 bases; bases outside gene matches: 6. CDR3 in DNA: TGTGCCAGCAGTTTTTTTCCGGGACAGGGAGCTTTCTTT. Translating gives CASSFFPGQGAFF.

V usage is TRBV27 and J usage is TRBJ2-1, with a weak D call TRBD1 (5 bases). The CDR3 runs to 13 residues. Trimming took off 8 bases at V and 3 bases at J, with 11 bases between the two ends. Germline V lookup: CDR1 MNHEY, CDR2 SMNVEV (reference sequence). CDR3 residues: CASGHVSYNEQFF. CDR3 coding DNA: TGTGCCAGCGGACACGTTAGCTACAATGAGCAGTTCTTC.

With respect to this clone: Other DNA sequences in the sample encode the same CDR3. V is TRBV27 and J is TRBJ2-6; TRBD1 matches 9 bases. The CDR3 has 17 residues. Germline CDR1 MNHEY, CDR2 SMNVEV (reference sequence). V dropped 3 bases and J dropped 4; count of bases not matched to a gene: 7. In DNA, the CDR3 is TGTGCCAGCAGTTTCCGGGACAGGGTAAGCGGGGCCAACGTCCTGACTTTC. It is translated as CASSFRDRVSGANVLTF. Full variable domain (remainder filled in from reference TRBV27 and TRBJ2-6): EAQVTQNPRYLITVTGKKLTVTCSQNMNHEYMSWYRQDPGLGLRQIYYSMNVEVTDKGDVPEGYKVSRKEKRNFPLILESPSPNQTSLYFCASSFRDRVSGANVLTFGAGSRLTVL.

V and J are TRBV7-9 and TRBJ1-2; unclear D gene. CDR1 SEHNR and CDR2 FQNEAQ come from the germline V gene (reference sequence). CDR3 length: 10 residues. The ends were cut back, 5 bases at V and 13 bases at J, with 11 bases in the middle. The CDR3 here is CASSPPPSTF. The CDR3 coding sequence is TGTGCCAGCAGCCCCCCCCCATCCACCTTC.

The genes are TRBV6-5 and TRBJ2-1; D uncertain. Trimming took off 5 bases at V and 5 bases at J, with 7 bases between the two ends. Germline values: CDR1 MNHEY, CDR2 SVGAGI. The CDR3 runs to 12 residues. The DNA for the CDR3 is TGTGCCAGCAGTCACAAAGACAATGAGCAGTTCTTC. Translating gives CASSHKDNEQFF.

The rearrangement joins TRBV27 to TRBJ2-7; TRBD1 or TRBD2 may be the D gene (6 bases each). Germline CDR1 is MNHEY and CDR2 is SMNVEV (reference sequence). Between the trimmed V and J ends, which lost 7 bases and 2 bases, there was a span of 18 bases. This CDR3 is 15 amino acids long. The CDR3 bases are TGTGCCAGCACCCCCGGGGGCGGGGCCCCCTACGAGCAGTACTTC. This gives the protein CASTPGGGAPYEQYF.

As regards this clone: The junction and the germline gene differ at one end; a read error may be behind it. The chain recombines TRBV7-7 with TRBJ2-7; possible D gene TRBD1, 6 bases. Germline V gene sequence: CDR1 SSHAT, CDR2 FNYEAQ (reference sequence). The CDR3 is 14 residues long. The CDR3 DNA is TGTGCTAGCAGCCCCAGGGCAGGGGATATCGAGCAGTACTTC. It specifies CASSPRAGDIEQYF.